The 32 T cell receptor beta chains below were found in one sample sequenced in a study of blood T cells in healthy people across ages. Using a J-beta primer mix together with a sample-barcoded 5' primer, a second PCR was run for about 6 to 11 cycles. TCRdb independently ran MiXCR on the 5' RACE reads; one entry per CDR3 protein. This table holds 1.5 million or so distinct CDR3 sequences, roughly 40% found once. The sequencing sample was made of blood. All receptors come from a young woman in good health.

CDR3 sequence reads: CASSASRGASTDTQYF. The CDR3 DNA reads TGTGCCAGCAGCGCCAGCCGGGGGGCTAGCACAGATACGCAGTATTTT. The rearrangement links TRBV9 to TRBJ2-3; a possible D gene is TRBD2 (7 bases). V lost 3 bases, J lost 0 bases, and 14 bases lay in between. CDR3 length: 16 amino acids. Germline lookup yields CDR1 SGDLS and CDR2 YYNGEE. Complete variable domain (other parts from reference TRBV9 and TRBJ2-3): DSGVTQTPKHLITATGQRVTLRCSPRSGDLSVYWYQQSLDQGLQFLIQYYNGEERAKGNILERFSAQQFPDLHSELNLSSLELGDSALYFCASSASRGASTDTQYFGPGTRLTVL.

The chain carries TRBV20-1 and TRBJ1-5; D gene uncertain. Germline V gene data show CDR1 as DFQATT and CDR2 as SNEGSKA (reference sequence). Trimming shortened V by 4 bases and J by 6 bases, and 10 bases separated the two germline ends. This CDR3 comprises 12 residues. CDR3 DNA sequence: TGCAGTGCTATCTCTTCAAGTCAGCCCCAGCATTTT. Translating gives CSAISSSQPQHF.

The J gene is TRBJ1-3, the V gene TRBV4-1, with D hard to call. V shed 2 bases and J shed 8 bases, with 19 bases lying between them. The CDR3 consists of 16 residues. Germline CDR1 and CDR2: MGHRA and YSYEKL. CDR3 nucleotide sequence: TGCGCCAGCAGCCAACATCGGGCCGGGATTGTGCACACCATATATTTT. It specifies CASSQHRAGIVHTIYF.

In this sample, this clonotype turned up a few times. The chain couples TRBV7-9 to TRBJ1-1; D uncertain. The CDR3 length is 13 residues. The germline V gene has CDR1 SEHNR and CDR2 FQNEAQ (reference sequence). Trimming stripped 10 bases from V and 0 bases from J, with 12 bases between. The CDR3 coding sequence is TGTGCCACCCTAGTCCTATTGAACACTGAAGCTTTCTTT. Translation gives CATLVLLNTEAFF.

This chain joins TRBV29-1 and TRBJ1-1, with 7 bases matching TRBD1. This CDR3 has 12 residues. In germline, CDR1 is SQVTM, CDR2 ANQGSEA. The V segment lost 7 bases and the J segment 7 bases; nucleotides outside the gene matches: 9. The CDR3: CSAHQGGGEAFF. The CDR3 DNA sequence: TGCAGCGCCCACCAGGGGGGTGGTGAAGCTTTCTTT.

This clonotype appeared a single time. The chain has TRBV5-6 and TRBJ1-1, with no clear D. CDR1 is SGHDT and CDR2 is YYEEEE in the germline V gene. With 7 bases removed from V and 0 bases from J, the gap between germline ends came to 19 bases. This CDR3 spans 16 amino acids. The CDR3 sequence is CASHKGAPGMNTEAFF. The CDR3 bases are TGTGCCAGCCATAAGGGTGCCCCGGGGATGAACACTGAAGCTTTCTTT.

The CDR3 DNA reads TGTGCCAGCAGTTACAGGTCTGAGGATACGCAGTATTTT. Its protein is CASSYRSEDTQYF. V and J are TRBV6-5 and TRBJ2-3; no clear D gene. V was pared by 2 bases and J by 6 bases, with 9 bases between. Germline values: CDR1 MNHEY, CDR2 SVGAGI. This CDR3 is built from 13 residues.

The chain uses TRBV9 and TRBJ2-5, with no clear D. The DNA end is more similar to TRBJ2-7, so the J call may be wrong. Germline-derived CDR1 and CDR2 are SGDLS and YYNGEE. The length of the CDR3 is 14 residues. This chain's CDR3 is CASSPTTYGDEQYF. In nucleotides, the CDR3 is TGTGCCAGCAGCCCCACTACCTATGGGGACGAGCAGTACTTC.

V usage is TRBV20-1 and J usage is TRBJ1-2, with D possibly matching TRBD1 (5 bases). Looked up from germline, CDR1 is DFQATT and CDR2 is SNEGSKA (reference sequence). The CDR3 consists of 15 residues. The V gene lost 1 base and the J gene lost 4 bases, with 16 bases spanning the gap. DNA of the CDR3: TGCAGTGCTAGAGGGACCTGGGGGGTACGCTATGGCTACACCTTC. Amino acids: CSARGTWGVRYGYTF.

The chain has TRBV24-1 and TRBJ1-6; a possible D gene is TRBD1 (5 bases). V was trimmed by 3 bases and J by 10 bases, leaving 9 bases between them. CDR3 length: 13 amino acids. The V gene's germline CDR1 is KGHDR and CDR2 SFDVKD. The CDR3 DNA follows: TGTGCCACCAGTGATGTTGGGACCTCACCCCTCCACTTT. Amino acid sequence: CATSDVGTSPLHF.

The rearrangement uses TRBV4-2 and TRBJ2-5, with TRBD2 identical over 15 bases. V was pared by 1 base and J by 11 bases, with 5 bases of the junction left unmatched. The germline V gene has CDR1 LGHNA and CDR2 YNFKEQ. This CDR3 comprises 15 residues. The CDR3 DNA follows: TGTGCCAGCAGCCAAGTGGGACTAGCGGGAGGTGAGCAGTACTTC. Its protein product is CASSQVGLAGGEQYF.

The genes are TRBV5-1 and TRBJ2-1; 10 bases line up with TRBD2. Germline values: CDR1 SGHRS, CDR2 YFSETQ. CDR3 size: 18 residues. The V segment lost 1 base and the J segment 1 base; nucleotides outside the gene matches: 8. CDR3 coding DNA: TGCGCCAGCAGCTTGCCCCCTAGCGGGAGACTTTCCTACAATGAGCAGTTCTTC. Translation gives CASSLPPSGRLSYNEQFF.

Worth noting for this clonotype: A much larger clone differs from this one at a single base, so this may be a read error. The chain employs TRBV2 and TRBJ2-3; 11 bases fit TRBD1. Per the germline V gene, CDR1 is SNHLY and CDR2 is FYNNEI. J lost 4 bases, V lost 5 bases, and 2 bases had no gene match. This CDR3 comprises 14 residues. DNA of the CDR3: TGTGCCAGCAGTTGGGACAGGGGGTCAGATACGCAGTATTTT. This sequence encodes CASSWDRGSDTQYF.

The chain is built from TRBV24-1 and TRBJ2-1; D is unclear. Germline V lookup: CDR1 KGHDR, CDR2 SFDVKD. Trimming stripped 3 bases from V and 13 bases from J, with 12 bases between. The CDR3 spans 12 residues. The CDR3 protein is CATSDRWFGQFF. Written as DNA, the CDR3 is TGTGCCACCAGTGATAGGTGGTTTGGTCAGTTCTTC.

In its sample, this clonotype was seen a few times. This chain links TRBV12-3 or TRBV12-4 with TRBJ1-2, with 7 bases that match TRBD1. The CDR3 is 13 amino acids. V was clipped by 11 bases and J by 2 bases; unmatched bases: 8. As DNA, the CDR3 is TGTGCCGCCCAAGCACAGGGGAACTATGGCTACACCTTC. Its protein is CAAQAQGNYGYTF.

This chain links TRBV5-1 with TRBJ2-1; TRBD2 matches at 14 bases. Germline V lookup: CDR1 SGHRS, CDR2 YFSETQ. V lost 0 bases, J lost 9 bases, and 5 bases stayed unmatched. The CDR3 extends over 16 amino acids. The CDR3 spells CASSLGGLAGEPEQFF. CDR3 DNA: TGCGCCAGCAGCTTGGGGGGACTAGCGGGAGAGCCTGAGCAGTTCTTC.

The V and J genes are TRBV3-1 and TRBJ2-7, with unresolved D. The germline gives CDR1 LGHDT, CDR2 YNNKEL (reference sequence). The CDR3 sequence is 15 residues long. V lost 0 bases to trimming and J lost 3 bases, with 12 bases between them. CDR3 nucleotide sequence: TGTGCCAGCAGCCAAGATTTCGGTCTACTCTACGAGCAGTACTTC. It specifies CASSQDFGLLYEQYF.

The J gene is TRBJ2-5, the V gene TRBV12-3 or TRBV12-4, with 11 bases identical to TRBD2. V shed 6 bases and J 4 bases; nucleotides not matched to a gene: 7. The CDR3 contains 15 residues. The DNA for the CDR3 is TGTGCCAGCAGCCAACTAGCGGGGGCCGGAGAGACCCAGTACTTC. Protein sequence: CASSQLAGAGETQYF.

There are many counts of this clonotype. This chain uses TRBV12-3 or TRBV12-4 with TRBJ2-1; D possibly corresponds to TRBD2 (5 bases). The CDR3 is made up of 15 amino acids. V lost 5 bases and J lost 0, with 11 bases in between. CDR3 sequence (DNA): TGTGCCAGCAGTCCTCCGGGGAGCTCCTACAATGAGCAGTTCTTC. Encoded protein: CASSPPGSSYNEQFF.

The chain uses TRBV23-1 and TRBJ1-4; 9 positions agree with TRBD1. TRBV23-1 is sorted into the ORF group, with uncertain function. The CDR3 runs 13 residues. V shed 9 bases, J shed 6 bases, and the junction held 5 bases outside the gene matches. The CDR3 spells CASGDRDYEKLFF. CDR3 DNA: TGCGCCAGTGGGGACAGGGACTATGAAAAACTGTTTTTT.

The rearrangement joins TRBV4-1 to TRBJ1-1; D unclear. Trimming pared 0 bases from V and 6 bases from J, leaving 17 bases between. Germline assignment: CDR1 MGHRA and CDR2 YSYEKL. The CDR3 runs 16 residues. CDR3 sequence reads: CASSQDEVLVIAEAFF. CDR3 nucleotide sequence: TGCGCCAGCAGCCAAGATGAGGTCTTAGTTATCGCTGAAGCTTTCTTT.

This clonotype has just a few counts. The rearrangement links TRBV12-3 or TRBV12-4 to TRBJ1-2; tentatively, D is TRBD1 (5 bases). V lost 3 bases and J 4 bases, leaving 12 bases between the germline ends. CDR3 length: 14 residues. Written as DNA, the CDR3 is TGTGCCAGCAGTTTTTCCGGGGCAGGCTATGGCTACACCTTC. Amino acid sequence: CASSFSGAGYGYTF.

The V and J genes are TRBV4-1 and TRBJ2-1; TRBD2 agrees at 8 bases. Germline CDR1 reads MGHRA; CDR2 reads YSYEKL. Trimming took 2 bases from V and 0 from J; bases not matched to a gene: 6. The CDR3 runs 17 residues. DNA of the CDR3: TGCGCCAGCAGCCAATCGTTCGGGACTAGCTCCTACAATGAGCAGTTCTTC. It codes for CASSQSFGTSSYNEQFF.

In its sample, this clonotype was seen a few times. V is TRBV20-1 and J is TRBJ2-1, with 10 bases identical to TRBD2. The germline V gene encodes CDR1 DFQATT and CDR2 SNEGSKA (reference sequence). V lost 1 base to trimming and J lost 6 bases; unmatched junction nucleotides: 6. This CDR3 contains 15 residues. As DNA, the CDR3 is TGCAGTGCTAGAGGGAGACTAGCGGGCATCAATGAGCAGTTCTTC. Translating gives CSARGRLAGINEQFF.

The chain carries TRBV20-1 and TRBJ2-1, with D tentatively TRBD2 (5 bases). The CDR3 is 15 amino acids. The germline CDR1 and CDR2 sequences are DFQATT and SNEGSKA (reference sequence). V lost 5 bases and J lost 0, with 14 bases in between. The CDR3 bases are TGCAGTGCTGTAGCGCCCATAAGCTCCTACAATGAGCAGTTCTTC. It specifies CSAVAPISSYNEQFF.

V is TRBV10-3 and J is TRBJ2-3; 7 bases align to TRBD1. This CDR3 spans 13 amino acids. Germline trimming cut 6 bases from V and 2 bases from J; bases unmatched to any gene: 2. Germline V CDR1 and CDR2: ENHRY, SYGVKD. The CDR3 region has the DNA TGTGCCATCAGGGGACAGCCCACAGATACGCAGTATTTT. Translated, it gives CAIRGQPTDTQYF.

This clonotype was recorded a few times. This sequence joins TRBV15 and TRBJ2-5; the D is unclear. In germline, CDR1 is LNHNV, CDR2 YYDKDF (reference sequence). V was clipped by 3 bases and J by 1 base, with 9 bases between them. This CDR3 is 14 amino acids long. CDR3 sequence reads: CATSRTYLQETQYF. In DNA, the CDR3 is TGTGCCACCAGCAGGACATACCTCCAAGAGACCCAGTACTTC.

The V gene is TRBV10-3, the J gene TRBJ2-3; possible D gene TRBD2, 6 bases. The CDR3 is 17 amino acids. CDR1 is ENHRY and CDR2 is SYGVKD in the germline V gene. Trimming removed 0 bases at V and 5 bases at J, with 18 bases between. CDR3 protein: CAISESEGSPRKDTQYF. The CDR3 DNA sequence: TGTGCCATCAGTGAGTCGGAGGGAAGCCCTCGTAAAGATACGCAGTATTTT.

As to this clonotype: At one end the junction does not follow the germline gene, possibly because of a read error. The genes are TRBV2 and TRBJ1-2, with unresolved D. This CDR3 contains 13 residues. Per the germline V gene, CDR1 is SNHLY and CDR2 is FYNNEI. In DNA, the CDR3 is TGTGCCAGCAGTACTTCAGAGGTTTATGGCAACACCTTC. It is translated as CASSTSEVYGNTF.

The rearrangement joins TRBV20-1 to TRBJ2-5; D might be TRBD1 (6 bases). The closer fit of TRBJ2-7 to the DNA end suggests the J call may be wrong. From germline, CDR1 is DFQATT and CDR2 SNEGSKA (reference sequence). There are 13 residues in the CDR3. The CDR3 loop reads CSARDEQGYEQYF. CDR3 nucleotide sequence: TGCAGTGCTAGAGATGAACAGGGCTACGAGCAGTACTTC.

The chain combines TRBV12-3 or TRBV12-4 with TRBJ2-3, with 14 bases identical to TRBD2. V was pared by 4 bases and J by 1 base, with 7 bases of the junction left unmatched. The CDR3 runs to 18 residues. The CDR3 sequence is CASSSGTSGSGGTDTQYF. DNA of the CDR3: TGTGCCAGCAGTTCCGGGACTAGCGGGAGTGGGGGCACAGATACGCAGTATTTT.

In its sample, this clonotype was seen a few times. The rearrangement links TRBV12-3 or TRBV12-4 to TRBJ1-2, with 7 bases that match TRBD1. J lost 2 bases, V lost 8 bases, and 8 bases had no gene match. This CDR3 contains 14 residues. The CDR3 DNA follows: TGTGCCAGCGCTTACGGGACAGCAAACTATGGCTACACCTTC. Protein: CASAYGTANYGYTF.